This is a list of T cell receptor beta chains from one sample in a study of identical twins. TCRdb re-called the 5' RACE reads through MiXCR, storing one row per CDR3 protein. The sample shows 1.5 million to 2 million distinct CDR3 sequences, about 32% of them seen only once. Sequenced material: cord blood. The receptors come from a newborn girl in good health. CDR3s include the opening cysteine and the closing phenylalanine or tryptophan. The D gene is left open where the match is weak. Some rows have no size entry. The others give once, few or many, or a class for an expanded clone.

CDR3aa: CASSENFFGLSVETQYF
CDR3nt: TGTGCCAGCAGTGAAAATTTCTTCGGACTATCAGTGGAGACCCAGTACTTC
d_gene: .
v_gene: TRBV2
abundance: few
j_gene: TRBJ2-5

CDR3aa: CASTGGHNQLQHF
CDR3nt: TGTGCCAGCACTGGGGGTCATAATCAGCTCCAGCATTTT
d_gene: .
v_gene: TRBV28
abundance: .
j_gene: TRBJ1-5

CDR3aa: CASSLERNDEQFF
CDR3nt: TGTGCCAGCAGCTTAGAGCGAAATGATGAGCAGTTCTTC
d_gene: .
v_gene: TRBV7-2
abundance: .
j_gene: TRBJ2-1

CDR3aa: CSARDYRKQGHTEAFF
CDR3nt: TGCAGTGCTAGAGATTACCGAAAGCAGGGACACACTGAAGCTTTCTTT
d_gene: .
v_gene: TRBV20-1
abundance: .
j_gene: TRBJ1-1

CDR3aa: CASSRLEVRGATNEKLFF
CDR3nt: TGTGCCAGCAGTAGATTGGAGGTCCGGGGCGCAACTAATGAAAAACTGTTTTTT
d_gene: .
v_gene: TRBV6-1
abundance: .
j_gene: TRBJ1-4

CDR3aa: CASSASIGNQPQHF
CDR3nt: TGTGCCAGCAGTGCTTCGATCGGCAATCAGCCCCAGCATTTT
d_gene: .
v_gene: TRBV27
abundance: .
j_gene: TRBJ1-5

CDR3aa: CASSVRTGNEQFF
CDR3nt: TGTGCCAGCAGTGTCAGGACAGGGAATGAGCAGTTCTTC
d_gene: TRBD1
v_gene: TRBV6-1
abundance: .
j_gene: TRBJ2-1

CDR3aa: CASNRGGGDGYTF
CDR3nt: TGTGCCAGCAATCGGGGGGGTGGGGATGGCTACACCTTC
d_gene: .
v_gene: TRBV27
abundance: few
j_gene: TRBJ1-2

CDR3aa: CASSQVRDFLAGGPSDTDTQYF
CDR3nt: TGTGCCAGCAGCCAAGTGCGGGACTTCCTAGCGGGGGGACCCTCTGACACAGATACGCAGTATTTT
d_gene: TRBD2
v_gene: TRBV4-2
abundance: few
j_gene: TRBJ2-3

CDR3aa: CSARTWTSGTYEQYF
CDR3nt: TGCAGTGCTAGAACATGGACTAGCGGGACCTACGAGCAGTACTTC
d_gene: TRBD2
v_gene: TRBV20-1
abundance: .
j_gene: TRBJ2-7

CDR3aa: CASSQVGAANYGYTF
CDR3nt: TGTGCCAGCAGCCAAGTCGGGGCAGCCAACTATGGCTACACCTTC
d_gene: .
v_gene: TRBV4-2
abundance: many
j_gene: TRBJ1-2

CDR3aa: CASSYSYRGAGPYEQYF
CDR3nt: TGTGCCAGCAGTTACTCATACAGGGGAGCGGGCCCCTACGAGCAGTACTTC
d_gene: .
v_gene: TRBV6-5
abundance: few
j_gene: TRBJ2-7

CDR3aa: CSAPYRPGAYEQYF
CDR3nt: TGCAGTGCTCCATACCGACCGGGGGCCTACGAGCAGTACTTC
d_gene: .
v_gene: TRBV20-1
abundance: .
j_gene: TRBJ2-7

CDR3aa: CASRVTATEAFF
CDR3nt: TGTGCCAGCAGGGTGACAGCCACTGAAGCTTTCTTT
d_gene: .
v_gene: TRBV28
abundance: once
j_gene: TRBJ1-1

CDR3aa: CSARGGHRVNEQFF
CDR3nt: TGCAGTGCTAGGGGTGGGCACCGGGTCAATGAGCAGTTCTTC
d_gene: .
v_gene: TRBV20-1
abundance: .
j_gene: TRBJ2-1

CDR3aa: CASSRQGLDEQYF
CDR3nt: TGTGCCAGCAGCCGACAGGGGTTGGATGAGCAGTACTTC
d_gene: TRBD1
v_gene: TRBV11-3
abundance: .
j_gene: TRBJ2-5

CDR3aa: CASSAQGWENIQYF
CDR3nt: TGTGCCAGCAGTGCCCAGGGGTGGGAAAACATTCAGTACTTC
d_gene: .
v_gene: TRBV25-1
abundance: few
j_gene: TRBJ2-4

CDR3aa: CASSVSGVNGELFF
CDR3nt: TGTGCCAGCAGTGTTTCGGGAGTGAACGGGGAGCTGTTTTTT
d_gene: .
v_gene: TRBV27
abundance: .
j_gene: TRBJ2-2

CDR3aa: CASSTTPLYEQYF
CDR3nt: TGTGCCAGCAGTACTACTCCTCTTTACGAGCAGTACTTC
d_gene: .
v_gene: TRBV7-9
abundance: few
j_gene: TRBJ2-7

CDR3aa: CSARRSEGGAHNQPQHF
CDR3nt: TGCAGTGCTAGAAGGTCAGAGGGAGGGGCGCACAATCAGCCCCAGCATTTT
d_gene: .
v_gene: TRBV20-1
abundance: .
j_gene: TRBJ1-5

CDR3aa: CATSVSQGNEQFF
CDR3nt: TGTGCCACCAGTGTCAGTCAGGGCAATGAGCAGTTCTTC
d_gene: .
v_gene: TRBV10-3
abundance: .
j_gene: TRBJ2-1

CDR3aa: CASSSQGWGYTF
CDR3nt: TGTGCCAGCAGTTCACAGGGTTGGGGCTACACCTTC
d_gene: .
v_gene: TRBV6-5
abundance: few
j_gene: TRBJ1-2

CDR3aa: CSARSRGGISYEQYF
CDR3nt: TGCAGTGCTAGATCCCGAGGGGGTATTTCGTACGAGCAGTACTTC
d_gene: .
v_gene: TRBV20-1
abundance: .
j_gene: TRBJ2-7

CDR3aa: CASSLARGETNEKLFF
CDR3nt: TGTGCCAGCAGCTTAGCGCGGGGGGAGACTAATGAAAAACTGTTTTTT
d_gene: .
v_gene: TRBV7-9
abundance: few
j_gene: TRBJ1-4

CDR3aa: CASSQVFLYGYTF
CDR3nt: TGTGCCAGCAGCCAAGTCTTTCTCTATGGCTACACCTTC
d_gene: .
v_gene: TRBV3-1
abundance: .
j_gene: TRBJ1-2

CDR3aa: CASSRTDIYEQYF
CDR3nt: TGCGCCAGCAGCCGTACGGACATCTACGAGCAGTACTTC
d_gene: .
v_gene: TRBV4-1
abundance: few
j_gene: TRBJ2-7

CDR3aa: CASSQDRRVEQFF
CDR3nt: TGTGCCAGCAGCCAAGATCGGCGGGTCGAGCAGTTCTTC
d_gene: .
v_gene: TRBV4-2
abundance: .
j_gene: TRBJ2-1

CDR3aa: CSARDLLGARGDTQYF
CDR3nt: TGCAGTGCTAGAGATCTCCTGGGGGCTCGTGGAGATACGCAGTATTTT
d_gene: .
v_gene: TRBV20-1
abundance: .
j_gene: TRBJ2-3

CDR3aa: CSAREGGTGREPQHF
CDR3nt: TGCAGTGCTAGAGAGGGGGGGACAGGTAGGGAACCCCAGCATTTT
d_gene: TRBD1
v_gene: TRBV20-1
abundance: .
j_gene: TRBJ1-5

CDR3aa: CASSLRGGRIEQFF
CDR3nt: TGTGCCAGCAGCTTGAGGGGCGGGAGGATTGAGCAGTTCTTC
d_gene: TRBD2
v_gene: TRBV5-6
abundance: .
j_gene: TRBJ2-1

CDR3aa: CASSHYQAGGETQYF
CDR3nt: TGTGCCAGCAGCCATTATCAGGCCGGGGGGGAGACCCAGTACTTC
d_gene: TRBD2
v_gene: TRBV3-1
abundance: .
j_gene: TRBJ2-5

CDR3aa: CASSLMASTNEKLFF
CDR3nt: TGCGCCAGCAGCTTGATGGCATCTACTAATGAAAAACTGTTTTTT
d_gene: .
v_gene: TRBV5-1
abundance: .
j_gene: TRBJ1-4

CDR3aa: CASSLSDYPDTQYF
CDR3nt: TGTGCCAGCAGCTTATCTGACTACCCCGATACGCAGTATTTT
d_gene: .
v_gene: TRBV7-2
abundance: .
j_gene: TRBJ2-3

CDR3aa: CASSGQQGNERLFF
CDR3nt: TGTGCCAGCAGTGGACAGCAGGGTAATGAAAGACTGTTTTTT
d_gene: .
v_gene: TRBV27
abundance: .
j_gene: TRBJ1-4

CDR3aa: CASSDLGASYGYTF
CDR3nt: TGTGCCAGCAGTGACCTGGGGGCGAGCTATGGCTACACCTTC
d_gene: .
v_gene: TRBV6-4
abundance: .
j_gene: TRBJ1-2